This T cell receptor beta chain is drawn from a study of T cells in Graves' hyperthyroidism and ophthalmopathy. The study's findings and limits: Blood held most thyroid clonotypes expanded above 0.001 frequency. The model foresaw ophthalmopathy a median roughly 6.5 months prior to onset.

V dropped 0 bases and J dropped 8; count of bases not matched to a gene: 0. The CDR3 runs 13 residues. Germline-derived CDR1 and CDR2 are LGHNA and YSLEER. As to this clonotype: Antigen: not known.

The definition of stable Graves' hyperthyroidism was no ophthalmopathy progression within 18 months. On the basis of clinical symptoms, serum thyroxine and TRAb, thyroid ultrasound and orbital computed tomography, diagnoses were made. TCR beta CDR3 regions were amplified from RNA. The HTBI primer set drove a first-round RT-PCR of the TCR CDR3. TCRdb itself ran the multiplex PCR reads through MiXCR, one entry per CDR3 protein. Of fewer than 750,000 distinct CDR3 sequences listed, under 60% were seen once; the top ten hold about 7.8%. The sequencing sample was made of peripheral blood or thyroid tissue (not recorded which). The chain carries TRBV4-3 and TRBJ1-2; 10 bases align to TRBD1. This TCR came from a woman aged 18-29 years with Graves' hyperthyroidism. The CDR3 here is CASSQEGQGGYTF. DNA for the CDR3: TGCGCCAGCAGCCAAGAGGGACAGGGGGGCTACACCTTC.